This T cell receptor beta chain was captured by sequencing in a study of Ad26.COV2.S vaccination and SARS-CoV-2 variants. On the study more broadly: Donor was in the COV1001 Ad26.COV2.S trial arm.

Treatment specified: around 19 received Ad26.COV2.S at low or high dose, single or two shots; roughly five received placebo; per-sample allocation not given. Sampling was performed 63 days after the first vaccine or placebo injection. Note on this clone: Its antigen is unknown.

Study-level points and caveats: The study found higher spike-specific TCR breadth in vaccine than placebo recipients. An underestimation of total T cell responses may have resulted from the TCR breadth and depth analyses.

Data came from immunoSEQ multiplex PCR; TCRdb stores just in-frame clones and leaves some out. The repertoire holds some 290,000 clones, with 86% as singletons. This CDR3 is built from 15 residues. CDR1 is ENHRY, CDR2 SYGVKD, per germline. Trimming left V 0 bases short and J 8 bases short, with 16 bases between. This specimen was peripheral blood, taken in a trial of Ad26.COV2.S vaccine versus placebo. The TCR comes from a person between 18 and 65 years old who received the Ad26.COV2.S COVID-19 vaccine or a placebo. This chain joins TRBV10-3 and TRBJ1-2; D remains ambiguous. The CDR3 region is CAISESSPDAGGYTF. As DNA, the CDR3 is TGTGCCATCAGTGAGTCATCCCCGGACGCGGGGGGCTACACCTTC.